This passage covers 17 T cell receptor beta chains from one sample sequenced in a study of Ad26.COV2.S vaccination and SARS-CoV-2 variants. Treatment meaning: 15 to 20 received Ad26.COV2.S at low or high dose, single or two shots; several received placebo; per-sample allocation not given. Specimen acquisition occurred on day 63 following the initial vaccine or placebo injection. Only in-frame clones appear in the TCRdb table, and some are missing; sequencing was by immunoSEQ multiplex PCR. The table has 380,000 or so clones, around 89% seen once; the top ten hold around 4.5%. Here the sequenced sample was peripheral blood, taken in a trial of Ad26.COV2.S vaccine versus placebo. Every receptor here comes from a person between 18 and 65 years old who received the Ad26.COV2.S COVID-19 vaccine or a placebo.

The rearrangement uses TRBV6-5 and TRBJ1-1, with TRBD1 matching over 7 bases. The ends lost 5 bases at V and 4 bases at J; junction bases unmatched: 4. Per the germline V gene, CDR1 is MNHEY and CDR2 is SVGAGI. The length of the CDR3 is 13 residues. CDR3 nucleotide sequence: TGTGCCAGCAGTCGACAGGGCAGCACTGAAGCTTTCTTT. This translates into CASSRQGSTEAFF.

The chain links TRBV11-3 to TRBJ2-5; possible D gene TRBD1, 6 bases. V shed 2 bases and J shed 5 bases, with 9 bases lying between them. Germline V gives CDR1 SGHNT, CDR2 YENEEA. The CDR3 extends over 13 amino acids. The DNA for the CDR3 is TGTGCCAGCAGCTTAACACAGGGCGAGACCCAGTACTTC. Translated: CASSLTQGETQYF.

This chain links TRBV28 with TRBJ1-4; maybe TRBD1 (6 bases). The CDR3 is 15 residues long. Germline-derived CDR1 and CDR2 are MDHEN and SYDVKM. With 6 bases removed from V and 6 bases from J, the gap between germline ends came to 17 bases. The CDR3 DNA reads TGTGCCAGCAGCCGAGTAACTGGGGGCGATGAAAAACTGTTTTTT. It encodes CASSRVTGGDEKLFF.

The sample holds one count of this clone. The chain joins TRBV15 to TRBJ2-7; possibly TRBD2 for D (5 bases). Germline V lookup: CDR1 LNHNV, CDR2 YYDKDF (reference sequence). V was trimmed by 2 bases and J by 12 bases, leaving 14 bases between them. This CDR3 region has 12 residues. The CDR3 spells CATSRSGMGRYF. CDR3 bases: TGTGCCACCAGCAGAAGCGGTATGGGTAGGTACTTC.

V gene TRBV11-1 combines with J gene TRBJ2-2; 8 nucleotides align to TRBD2. V trimming: 3 bases; J trimming: 6 bases; junction bases outside the gene matches: 6. The CDR3 consists of 15 residues. Germline CDR1 SGHAT, CDR2 FQDESV (reference sequence). CDR3 bases: TGTGCCAGCAGCTTCCGGGGGGGCCTGTCCGGGGAGCTGTTTTTT. This translates into CASSFRGGLSGELFF.

The rearrangement uses TRBV19 and TRBJ1-2; the match to TRBD1 covers 7 bases. The CDR3 has 15 amino acids. From germline, CDR1 is LNHDA and CDR2 SQIVND (reference sequence). Trimming at V came to 1 base and at J to 2 bases, leaving 4 bases not matched to a gene. The CDR3 coding sequence is TGTGCCAGTAGTATAGCCCTGGGACAGAACTATGGCTACACCTTC. It encodes CASSIALGQNYGYTF.

This clone appeared a few times. J is TRBJ1-4 and V is TRBV5-1; 8 bases map to TRBD1. Germline lookup yields CDR1 SGHRS and CDR2 YFSETQ. J gave up 3 bases and V 4 bases, and 5 bases lay outside the gene matches. CDR3 length: 15 amino acids. CDR3: CASSQDRESNEKLFF. The CDR3 coding sequence is TGCGCCAGCAGCCAGGACAGGGAGTCTAATGAAAAACTGTTTTTT.

This clone came up a few times. The chain joins TRBV27 to TRBJ2-1; D is perhaps TRBD2 (7 bases). In germline, CDR1 is MNHEY, CDR2 SMNVEV (reference sequence). The CDR3 runs to 15 residues. The V gene lost 3 bases and the J gene lost 6 bases, with 15 bases spanning the gap. CDR3 sequence: CASSFRRRGANEQFF. CDR3 bases: TGTGCCAGCAGTTTTCGTAGACGGGGGGCCAATGAGCAGTTCTTC.

About this clone: Distinct nucleotide sequences in the sample also encode this CDR3. This rearrangement joins TRBV27 to TRBJ1-5; 7 nucleotides agree with TRBD1. The CDR3 covers 12 residues. With V trimmed by 6 bases and J by 4 bases, 0 bases remained unmatched. The germline V gene has CDR1 MNHEY and CDR2 SMNVEV (reference sequence). CDR3 nucleotide sequence: TGTGCCAGCAGGACAGGGAATCAGCCCCAGCATTTT. This codes for CASRTGNQPQHF.

The J gene is TRBJ1-1, the V gene TRBV21-1; TRBD1, the D gene given by the table, was not confirmed from the DNA. TRBV21-1 is annotated as a pseudogene. The CDR3 totals 17 residues. CDR3 DNA sequence: TGTGCCAGCAGCAAAATGGCGACAGGCTACATGAACACTGAAGCTTTCTTT. This gives the protein CASSKMATGYMNTEAFF.

The rearrangement links TRBV18 to TRBJ1-1; unclear D gene. There are 13 residues in the CDR3. Per germline, CDR1 KGHSH and CDR2 LQKENI. V was shortened by 2 bases and J by 6 bases, with 10 bases between the two germline ends. DNA for the CDR3: TGTGCCAGCTCACCAGCGGGAGGCGCTGAAGCTTTCTTT. This encodes CASSPAGGAEAFF.

The rearrangement uses TRBV18 and TRBJ1-2, with 11 bases fitting TRBD1. The CDR3 has 15 residues. With V trimmed by 3 bases and J by 1 base, 1 base remained unmatched. The germline CDR1 and CDR2 sequences are KGHSH and LQKENI. The CDR3 DNA follows: TGTGCCAGCTCACCGGGGACAGGGGGTAACTATGGCTACACCTTC. Residues: CASSPGTGGNYGYTF.

The rearrangement uses TRBV2 and TRBJ1-2; D is uncertain. There are 13 residues in the CDR3. Trimming left V 6 bases short and J 4 bases short, with 12 bases between. CDR1 and CDR2 (germline): SNHLY, FYNNEI. This chain's CDR3 is CASRKSEVYGYTF. DNA for the CDR3: TGTGCCAGCAGGAAATCAGAGGTCTATGGCTACACCTTC.

The chain combines TRBV18 with TRBJ1-2; 10 nucleotides line up with TRBD1. Germline V gene data show CDR1 as KGHSH and CDR2 as LQKENI. Trimming took 3 bases from V and 7 from J; bases not matched to a gene: 8. The CDR3 extends over 15 amino acids. The DNA of the CDR3 is TGTGCCAGCTCACCGTCCGGGACAGGGGACAGTGGCTACACCTTC. It yields the protein CASSPSGTGDSGYTF.

In DNA form, the CDR3 reads TGTGCCAGCCTATTCTACAGGGAATATTACGAGCAGTACTTC. It encodes CASLFYREYYEQYF. The rearrangement joins TRBV7-4 to TRBJ2-7, with D perhaps TRBD1 (6 bases). Germline V lookup: CDR1 SGHVT, CDR2 SQSDAQ. This CDR3 has 14 amino acids. V lost 8 bases and J 4 bases, leaving 18 bases between the germline ends. Using reference TRBV7-4 and TRBJ2-7 for the parts outside the CDR3, the full variable domain is GAGVSQSPRYKVAKRGRDVALRCDSISGHVTLYWYRQTLGQGSEVLTYSQSDAQRDKSGRPSGRFSAERPERSVSTLKIQRTEQGDSAVYLCASLFYREYYEQYFGPGTRLTVT.

The chain links TRBV5-1 to TRBJ1-4; D gene uncertain. Looked up from germline, CDR1 is SGHRS and CDR2 is YFSETQ. The CDR3 is 17 residues long. The V and J ends lost 0 bases and 8 bases respectively, with 20 bases between them. The DNA for the CDR3 is TGCGCCAGCAGCTTGGACTCCGGGGAGAGTTTGACGGAAAAACTGTTTTTT. This sequence encodes CASSLDSGESLTEKLFF.

The rearrangement links TRBV18 to TRBJ2-5; D remains unclear. V lost 4 bases, J lost 2 bases, and 8 bases lay in between. This CDR3 is built from 13 residues. Germline V lookup: CDR1 KGHSH, CDR2 LQKENI. CDR3 residues: CASSLTIQETQYF. Here the CDR3 DNA reads TGTGCCAGCTCACTCACTATTCAAGAGACCCAGTACTTC.